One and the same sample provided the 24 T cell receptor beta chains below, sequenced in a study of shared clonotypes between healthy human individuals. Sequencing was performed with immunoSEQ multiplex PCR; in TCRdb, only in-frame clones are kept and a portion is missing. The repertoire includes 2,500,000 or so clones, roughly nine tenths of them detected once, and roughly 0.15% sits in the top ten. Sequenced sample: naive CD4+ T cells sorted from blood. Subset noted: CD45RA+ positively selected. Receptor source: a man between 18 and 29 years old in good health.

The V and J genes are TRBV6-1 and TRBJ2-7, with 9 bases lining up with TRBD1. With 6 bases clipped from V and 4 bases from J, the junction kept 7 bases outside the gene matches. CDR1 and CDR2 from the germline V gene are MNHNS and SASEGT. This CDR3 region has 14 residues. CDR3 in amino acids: CASRTLTGGYEQYF. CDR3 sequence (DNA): TGTGCCAGCAGAACTTTGACAGGGGGATACGAGCAGTACTTC.

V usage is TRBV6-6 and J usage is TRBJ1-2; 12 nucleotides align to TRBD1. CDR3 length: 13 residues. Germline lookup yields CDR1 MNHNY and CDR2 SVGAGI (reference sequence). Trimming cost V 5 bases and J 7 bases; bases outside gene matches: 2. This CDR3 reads CASSGDRGPGYTF. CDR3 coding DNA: TGTGCCAGCAGTGGGGACAGGGGGCCTGGCTACACCTTC.

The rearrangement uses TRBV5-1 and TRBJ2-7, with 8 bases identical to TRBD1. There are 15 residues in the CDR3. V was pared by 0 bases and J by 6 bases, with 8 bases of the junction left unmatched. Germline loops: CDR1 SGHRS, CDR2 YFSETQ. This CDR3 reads CASSLAGRGLVEQYF. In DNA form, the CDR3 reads TGCGCCAGCAGCTTGGCCGGCAGGGGGCTAGTCGAGCAGTACTTC.

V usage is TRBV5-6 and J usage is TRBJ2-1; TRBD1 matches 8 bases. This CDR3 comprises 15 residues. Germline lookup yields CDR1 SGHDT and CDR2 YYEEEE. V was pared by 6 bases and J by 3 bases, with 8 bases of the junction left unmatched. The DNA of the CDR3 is TGTGCCAGCATTGCAGGGGGCGCGAGCTACAATGAGCAGTTCTTC. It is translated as CASIAGGASYNEQFF.

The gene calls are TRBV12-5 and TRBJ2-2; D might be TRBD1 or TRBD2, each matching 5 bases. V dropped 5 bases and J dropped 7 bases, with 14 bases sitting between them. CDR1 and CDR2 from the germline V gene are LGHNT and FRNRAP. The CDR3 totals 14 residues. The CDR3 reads CASGPSGGGGELFF. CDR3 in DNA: TGTGCTAGTGGTCCCAGCGGTGGGGGCGGGGAGCTGTTTTTT.

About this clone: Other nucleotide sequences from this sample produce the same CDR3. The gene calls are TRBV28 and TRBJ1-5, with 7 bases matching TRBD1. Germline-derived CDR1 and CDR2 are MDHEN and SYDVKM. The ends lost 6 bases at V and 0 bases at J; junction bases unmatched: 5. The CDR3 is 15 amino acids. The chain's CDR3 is CASSSRGYSNQPQHF. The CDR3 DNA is TGTGCCAGCAGCTCCAGGGGGTATAGCAATCAGCCCCAGCATTTT.

CDR3 sequence: CASSPGTVHGYTF. The CDR3 DNA follows: TGTGCCAGCTCACCCGGGACAGTTCATGGCTACACCTTC. The chain joins TRBV18 to TRBJ1-2, with TRBD1 matching 7 bases. Germline V gene sequence: CDR1 KGHSH, CDR2 LQKENI. This CDR3 is 13 amino acids long. Trimming removed 3 bases from V and 6 bases from J; junction bases left unmatched: 4. Full variable domain (missing parts from reference TRBV18 and TRBJ1-2): NAGVMQNPRHLVRRRGQEARLRCSPMKGHSHVYWYRQLPEEGLKFMVYLQKENIIDESGMPKERFSAEFPKEGPSILRIQQVVRGDSAAYFCASSPGTVHGYTFGSGTRLTVV.

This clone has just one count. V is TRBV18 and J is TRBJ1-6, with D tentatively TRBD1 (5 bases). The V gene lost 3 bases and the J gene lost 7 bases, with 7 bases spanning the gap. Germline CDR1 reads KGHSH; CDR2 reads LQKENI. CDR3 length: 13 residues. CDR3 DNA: TGTGCCAGCTCACCCGCAGGGAATTCACCCCTCCACTTT. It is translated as CASSPAGNSPLHF.

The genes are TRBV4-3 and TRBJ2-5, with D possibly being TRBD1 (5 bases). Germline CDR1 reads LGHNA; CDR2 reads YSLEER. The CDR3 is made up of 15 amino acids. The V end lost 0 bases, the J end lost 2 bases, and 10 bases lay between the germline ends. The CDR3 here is CASSQEEQVQETQYF. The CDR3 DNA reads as TGCGCCAGCAGCCAAGAGGAACAGGTGCAAGAGACCCAGTACTTC.

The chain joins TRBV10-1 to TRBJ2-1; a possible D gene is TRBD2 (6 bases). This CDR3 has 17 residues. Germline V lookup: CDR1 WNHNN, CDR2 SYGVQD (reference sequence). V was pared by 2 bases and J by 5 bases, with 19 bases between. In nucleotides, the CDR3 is TGCGCCAGCAGTGAGGGAAATAGCGGAACCCCCCACAATGAGCAGTTCTTC. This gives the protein CASSEGNSGTPHNEQFF.

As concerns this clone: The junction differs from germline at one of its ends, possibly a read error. As DNA, the CDR3 is TGTGCCAGCAGTTACTCCGGGACAGGTGTGGTCTTC. Translating it yields CASSYSGTGVVF. The chain is built from TRBV6-6 and TRBJ2-1; TRBD1 aligns across 8 bases. The CDR3 runs 12 residues. From germline, CDR1 is MNHNY and CDR2 SVGAGI (reference sequence).

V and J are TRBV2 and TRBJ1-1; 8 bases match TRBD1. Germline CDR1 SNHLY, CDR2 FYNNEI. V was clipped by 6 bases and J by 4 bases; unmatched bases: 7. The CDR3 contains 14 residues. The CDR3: CASRPRGLGTEAFF. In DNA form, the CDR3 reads TGTGCCAGCAGGCCCAGGGGGCTGGGCACTGAAGCTTTCTTT.

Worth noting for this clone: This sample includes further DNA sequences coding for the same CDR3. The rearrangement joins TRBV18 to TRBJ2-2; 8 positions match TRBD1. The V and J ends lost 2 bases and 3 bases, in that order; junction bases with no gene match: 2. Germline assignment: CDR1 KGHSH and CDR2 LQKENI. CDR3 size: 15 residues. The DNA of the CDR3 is TGTGCCAGCTCACCAAACAGGGGGGACACCGGGGAGCTGTTTTTT. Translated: CASSPNRGDTGELFF. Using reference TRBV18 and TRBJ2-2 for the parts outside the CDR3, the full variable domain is NAGVMQNPRHLVRRRGQEARLRCSPMKGHSHVYWYRQLPEEGLKFMVYLQKENIIDESGMPKERFSAEFPKEGPSILRIQQVVRGDSAAYFCASSPNRGDTGELFFGEGSRLTVL.

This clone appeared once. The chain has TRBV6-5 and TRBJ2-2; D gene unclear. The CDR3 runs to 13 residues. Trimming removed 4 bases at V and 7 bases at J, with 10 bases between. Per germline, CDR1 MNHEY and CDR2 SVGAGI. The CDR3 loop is CASSSTPLGELFF. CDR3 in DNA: TGTGCCAGCAGTTCCACCCCTCTCGGGGAGCTGTTTTTT.

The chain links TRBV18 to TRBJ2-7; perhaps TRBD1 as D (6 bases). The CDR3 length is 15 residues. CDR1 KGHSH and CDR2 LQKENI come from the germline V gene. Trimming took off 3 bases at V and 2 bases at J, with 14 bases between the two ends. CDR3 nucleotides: TGTGCCAGCTCACCTTGGGCAGGGGATACCTACGAGCAGTACTTC. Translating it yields CASSPWAGDTYEQYF.

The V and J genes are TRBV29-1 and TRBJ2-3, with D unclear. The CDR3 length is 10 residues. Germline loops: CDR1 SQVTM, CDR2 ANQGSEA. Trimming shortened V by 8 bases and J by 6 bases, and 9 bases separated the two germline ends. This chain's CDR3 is CSSGGDTQYF. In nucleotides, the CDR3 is TGCAGCTCCGGTGGGGATACGCAGTATTTT.

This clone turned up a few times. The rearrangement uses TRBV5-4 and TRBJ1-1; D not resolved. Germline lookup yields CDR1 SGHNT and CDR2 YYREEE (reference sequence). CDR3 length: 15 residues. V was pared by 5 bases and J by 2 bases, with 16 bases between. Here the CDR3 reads CASRTSPTVNTEAFF. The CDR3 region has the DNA TGTGCCAGCAGGACTTCGCCCACTGTCAACACTGAAGCTTTCTTT.

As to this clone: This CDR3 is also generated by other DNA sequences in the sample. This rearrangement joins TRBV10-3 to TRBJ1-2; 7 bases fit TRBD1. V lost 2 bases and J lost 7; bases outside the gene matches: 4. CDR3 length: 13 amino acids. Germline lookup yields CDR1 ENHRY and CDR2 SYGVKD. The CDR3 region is CAISEGQGGGYTF. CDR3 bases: TGTGCCATCAGTGAGGGGCAGGGGGGTGGCTACACCTTC.

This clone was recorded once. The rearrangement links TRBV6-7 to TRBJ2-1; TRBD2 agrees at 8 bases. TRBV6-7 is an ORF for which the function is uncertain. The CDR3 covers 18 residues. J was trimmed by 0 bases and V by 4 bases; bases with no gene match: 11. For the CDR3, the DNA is TGTGCCAGCAGTTGGGGACTAGGGGGAGTGAGCTCCTACAATGAGCAGTTCTTC. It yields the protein CASSWGLGGVSSYNEQFF.

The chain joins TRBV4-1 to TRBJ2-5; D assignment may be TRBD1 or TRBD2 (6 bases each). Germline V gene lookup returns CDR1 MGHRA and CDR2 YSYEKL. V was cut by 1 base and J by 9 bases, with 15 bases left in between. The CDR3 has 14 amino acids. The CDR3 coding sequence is TGCGCCAGCAGCCAAGTGGGGGGCAATTGGGCCCAGTACTTC. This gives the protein CASSQVGGNWAQYF.

In DNA, the CDR3 is TGTGCCATCAGTGGCGGGGACAGTTTGTACACTGAAGCTTTCTTT. It specifies CAISGGDSLYTEAFF. This chain joins TRBV10-3 and TRBJ1-1; 7 bases match TRBD1. The V segment lost 4 bases and the J segment 3 bases; nucleotides outside the gene matches: 8. This CDR3 comprises 15 residues. Per germline, CDR1 ENHRY and CDR2 SYGVKD.

This CDR3 is CASSLVLDGLAGGRISYEQYF. CDR3 nucleotide sequence: TGTGCCAGCAGCTTAGTTTTAGACGGACTAGCGGGGGGGCGTATCTCCTACGAGCAGTACTTC. This chain joins TRBV7-8 and TRBJ2-7, with 15 bases matching TRBD2. Trimming removed 1 base from V and 0 bases from J; junction bases left unmatched: 13. The CDR3 sequence is 21 residues long. Germline V gene sequence: CDR1 SGHVS, CDR2 FQNEAQ.

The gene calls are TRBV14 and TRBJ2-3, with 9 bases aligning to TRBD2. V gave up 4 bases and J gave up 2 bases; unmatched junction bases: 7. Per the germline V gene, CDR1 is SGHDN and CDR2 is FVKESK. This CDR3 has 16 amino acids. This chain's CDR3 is CASSPGTSPSTDTQYF. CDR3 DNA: TGTGCCAGCAGCCCTGGGACTAGCCCTTCCACAGATACGCAGTATTTT. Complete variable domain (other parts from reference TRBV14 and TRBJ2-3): EAGVTQFPSHSVIEKGQTVTLRCDPISGHDNLYWYRRVMGKEIKFLLHFVKESKQDESGMPNNRFLAERTGGTYSTLKVQPAELEDSGVYFCASSPGTSPSTDTQYFGPGTRLTVL.

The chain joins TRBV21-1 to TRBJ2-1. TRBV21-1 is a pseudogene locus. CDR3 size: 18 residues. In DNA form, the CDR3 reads TGTGCCAGCAGTTATGCCCAGTTGGCGCTTAGCTCCTACAATGAGCAGTTCTTC. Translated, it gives CASSYAQLALSSYNEQFF.